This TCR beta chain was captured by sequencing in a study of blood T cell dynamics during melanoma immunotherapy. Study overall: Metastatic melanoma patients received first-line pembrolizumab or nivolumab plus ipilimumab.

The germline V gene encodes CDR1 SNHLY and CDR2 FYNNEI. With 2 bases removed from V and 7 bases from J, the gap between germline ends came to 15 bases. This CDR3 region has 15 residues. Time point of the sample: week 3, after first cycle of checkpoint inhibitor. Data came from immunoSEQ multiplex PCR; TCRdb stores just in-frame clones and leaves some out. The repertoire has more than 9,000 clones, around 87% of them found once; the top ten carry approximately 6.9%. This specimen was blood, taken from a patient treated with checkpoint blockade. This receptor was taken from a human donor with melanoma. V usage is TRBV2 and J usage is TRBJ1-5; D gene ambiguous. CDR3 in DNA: TGTGCCAGCAGTGAAACGGCGGGGTCAAGCCAGCCCCAGCATTTT. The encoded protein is CASSETAGSSQPQHF.